Below are 17 T cell receptor beta chains sequenced from a single sample in a study of tumor-infiltrating lymphocytes in oesophageal squamous cell carcinoma. TCRdb processed the PCR reads anew with MiXCR; each CDR3 protein has one entry. The table has over 20,000 distinct CDR3 sequences, roughly two fifths seen once. The sample comprised esophageal tumor tissue. All receptors come from a male donor with esophageal squamous cell carcinoma.

This clonotype is termed medium-sized. The rearrangement links TRBV7-2 to TRBJ2-1; 7 bases are a match to TRBD2. Germline V CDR1 and CDR2: SGHTA, FQGNSA. The V and J ends lost 2 bases and 4 bases, in that order; junction bases with no gene match: 5. The CDR3 extends over 15 amino acids. The CDR3 sequence is CASSLWGGVYNEQFF. DNA of the CDR3: TGTGCCAGCAGCTTATGGGGGGGAGTTTACAATGAGCAGTTCTTC.

Remarks on this clonotype: The CDR3 carries no conserved terminal phenylalanine or tryptophan, so it likely arises from a read error. The limits of the CDR3 on the DNA are not certain, so only TCRdb's listed CDR3 is given. V gene TRBV7-4 combines with J gene TRBJ2-6; TRBD2, as called in the table, went unchecked against the DNA. Germline V gene sequence: CDR1 SGHVT, CDR2 SQSDAQ. Both ends counted, the CDR3 spans 8 residues. CDR3 amino acids: CATNRGSG.

V usage is TRBV7-2 and J usage is TRBJ2-5, with 8 bases matching TRBD2. The end of the DNA is better explained by TRBJ2-1, so the J call may be wrong. This CDR3 has 15 amino acids. CDR1 and CDR2 from the germline V gene are SGHTA and FQGNSA. This chain's CDR3 is CASSFGTSVANEQFF. In nucleotides, the CDR3 is TGTGCCAGCAGCTTTGGGACTAGTGTCGCCAATGAGCAGTTCTTC.

This clonotype was recorded many times. This chain links TRBV28 with TRBJ2-7; D gene uncertain. This CDR3 spans 12 amino acids. Germline-derived CDR1 and CDR2 are MDHEN and SYDVKM. The V gene lost 6 bases and the J gene lost 4 bases, with 10 bases spanning the gap. The DNA for the CDR3 is TGTGCCAGCAGCCACACATCGTACGAGCAGTACTTC. Amino acid sequence: CASSHTSYEQYF.

The chain employs TRBV7-6 and TRBJ2-1, with a possible D match to TRBD2 (6 bases). The CDR3 contains 15 residues. Looked up from germline, CDR1 is SGHVS and CDR2 is FNYEAQ. V gave up 3 bases and J gave up 0 bases, with 9 bases separating them. Here the CDR3 DNA reads TGTGCCAGCAGCTTTGACGGGGGCTCCTACAATGAGCAGTTCTTC. Its translation: CASSFDGGSYNEQFF.

In its sample, this clonotype was seen a few times. This chain connects TRBV7-2 to TRBJ1-2, with 7 bases fitting TRBD1. Germline loops: CDR1 SGHTA, CDR2 FQGNSA. The CDR3 contains 17 residues. V trimming: 4 bases; J trimming: 3 bases; junction bases outside the gene matches: 14. CDR3 bases: TGTGCCAGCAGCTCGCAAACCGGGACAGTTAGGGACTATGGCTACACCTTC. Amino acids: CASSSQTGTVRDYGYTF.

This clonotype has a count of ten or more. The rearrangement uses TRBV6-2 or TRBV6-3 and TRBJ1-1; perhaps TRBD1 as D (5 bases). V dropped 8 bases and J dropped 0 bases, with 13 bases sitting between them. This CDR3 has 14 amino acids. CDR1 and CDR2 (germline): MNHEY, SVGEGT. The CDR3 sequence is CASSPGRVNTEAFF. DNA of the CDR3: TGTGCCAGCTCCCCGGGCAGGGTGAACACTGAAGCTTTCTTT.

This clonotype has just a few counts. The rearrangement links TRBV7-2 to TRBJ2-7, with 11 positions matching TRBD2. CDR3 size: 15 residues. With V trimmed by 4 bases and J by 3 bases, 5 bases remained unmatched. The germline V gene has CDR1 SGHTA and CDR2 FQGNSA. The CDR3 is CASSSFTSGSYEQYF. CDR3 DNA sequence: TGTGCCAGCAGCTCGTTCACTAGCGGGAGCTACGAGCAGTACTTC.

This clonotype showed up many times. The rearrangement uses TRBV14 and TRBJ2-7, with D possibly called TRBD1 or TRBD2 (6 bases each). The CDR3 length is 13 residues. V was trimmed by 1 base and J by 6 bases, leaving 10 bases between them. Germline V gives CDR1 SGHDN, CDR2 FVKESK. Here the CDR3 reads CASSQGGAREQYF. The DNA of the CDR3 is TGTGCCAGCAGCCAAGGGGGGGCACGCGAGCAGTACTTC.

This clonotype was picked up many times. Possible read error: a much larger clone is one base away. The chain is built from TRBV6-1 and TRBJ2-1, with D uncertain. The J call may be in error: the DNA end matches TRBJ2-7 better. Germline-derived CDR1 and CDR2 are MNHNS and SASEGT. The CDR3 spans 12 residues. The CDR3 sequence is CASSRTYSEQYF. The DNA of the CDR3 is TGTGCCAGCAGTAGAACCTACAGTGAGCAGTACTTC.

CDR3 loop: CSARRLAGGGEQYF. The DNA of the CDR3 is TGCAGTGCTAGAAGACTAGCGGGAGGTGGGGAGCAGTACTTC. The rearrangement uses TRBV20-1 and TRBJ2-7; TRBD2 matches 13 bases. Losses at the gene ends were 2 bases for V and 7 bases for J; bases not matched to a gene: 5. CDR1 and CDR2 (germline): DFQATT, SNEGSKA (reference sequence). The CDR3 consists of 14 residues.

The rearrangement links TRBV5-1 to TRBJ1-5, with 7 bases fitting TRBD1. Germline-derived CDR1 and CDR2 are SGHRS and YFSETQ. V trimming: 4 bases; J trimming: 2 bases; junction bases outside the gene matches: 3. The CDR3 spans 14 residues. The CDR3 reads CASSPGQGNQPQHF. DNA of the CDR3: TGCGCCAGCAGCCCTGGACAGGGCAATCAGCCCCAGCATTTT.

The rearrangement uses TRBV5-1 and TRBJ1-2; D perhaps matches TRBD1 (5 bases). The germline V gene encodes CDR1 SGHRS and CDR2 YFSETQ. This CDR3 spans 14 amino acids. Trimming took 2 bases from V and 3 from J, leaving 11 bases between them. CDR3 in amino acids: CASSFGRVDYGYTF. Here the CDR3 DNA reads TGCGCCAGCAGCTTTGGCAGGGTGGACTATGGCTACACCTTC. Together with reference TRBV5-1 and TRBJ1-2, the CDR3 gives the full variable domain: KAGVTQTPRYLIKTRGQQVTLSCSPISGHRSVSWYQQTPGQGLQFLFEYFSETQRNKGNFPGRFSGRQFSNSRSEMNVSTLELGDSALYLCASSFGRVDYGYTFGSGTRLTVV.

The chain combines TRBV6-1 with TRBJ2-1; TRBD2 aligns across 12 bases. Germline trimming cut 7 bases from V and 12 bases from J; bases unmatched to any gene: 16. This CDR3 is 16 amino acids long. Germline CDR1 is MNHNS and CDR2 is SASEGT. The CDR3 nucleotides read TGTGCCAGCACCTCTCGGGGACTAGCGGGCGATACTACGCAGTTCTTC. Amino acids: CASTSRGLAGDTTQFF.

This clonotype was seen ten or more times. Just one base apart from a much larger clone, this may be a read error. V and J are TRBV27 and TRBJ2-5; 8 bases align to TRBD2. CDR3 size: 14 residues. CDR1 is MNHEY, CDR2 SMNVEV, per germline (reference sequence). V lost 10 bases, J lost 11 bases, and 18 bases stayed unmatched. The DNA for the CDR3 is TGTGCCACATATCGGGGGGGCGATTACAATGAGCAGTACTTC. Translating gives CATYRGGDYNEQYF.

In its sample, this clonotype was seen a few times. One end of the junction is discordant with germline, which a read error may explain. The chain employs TRBV15 and TRBJ1-4; a possible D gene is TRBD1 (5 bases). CDR1 and CDR2 (germline): LNHNV, YYDKDF (reference sequence). This CDR3 region has 13 residues. CDR3 coding DNA: TGTGCCACCAGCAGAGAGAGGCGGGCAGGGCCCACATTT. Its protein product is CATSRERRAGPTF.

Notes on this clonotype: Germline and junction disagree at one end, which may indicate a read error. The CDR3 DNA is TGTGCCAGCAGCTGGGGCGGGGGGGCTAACAATAAGCAGTTCTTC. It encodes CASSWGGGANNKQFF. The chain couples TRBV11-1 to TRBJ2-1, with TRBD2 matching 9 bases. CDR1 and CDR2 from the germline V gene are SGHAT and FQDESV (reference sequence). The CDR3 has 15 amino acids.